The entry below describes one TCR beta chain. A much larger clone lies one base from this, so it may be a read error. Lacking the conserved final phenylalanine or tryptophan, this CDR3 likely reflects a read error. The data were obtained in a study of tumor-infiltrating lymphocytes in primary liver carcinoma. Co-extraction yielded RNA and DNA from about 20-30 mg of unsorted bulk tissue. Starting from roughly 540 ng of total RNA, TCR beta cDNA was produced with a primer in the constant region. A slightly modified ARM-PCR protocol with three nested multiplex PCR rounds produced these TCR beta libraries. TCRdb re-derived calls from the multiplex PCR reads in MiXCR, one entry per CDR3 protein. The data contain roughly 190,000 distinct CDR3 sequences, approximately 80% of them seen just once; the ten biggest clones take up roughly 20%. This sequence originates from a man in his forties with primary liver carcinoma and hepatitis B virus infection. Sequenced sample: tumor tissue from primary liver carcinoma.

This CDR3 is CASLLSSGVTDTQYL. CDR3 nucleotides: TGCGCCAGTCTACTTTCTAGCGGGGTCACAGATACGCAGTATCTT. This chain joins TRBV5-1 and TRBJ2-3; 9 nucleotides match TRBD2. Per germline, CDR1 SGHRS and CDR2 YFSETQ. The V and J ends lost 8 bases and 2 bases, in that order; junction bases with no gene match: 9. The CDR3 has 15 residues.